The next 30 T cell receptor beta chains were all read from a single sample in a study of STAT5B mutations in CD4+ large granular lymphocyte leukemia. Clones were read by immunoSEQ multiplex PCR, and TCRdb kept only the in-frame ones, dropping some. The sample includes around 32,000 clones, roughly 84% of them seen just once. The sample consisted of CD4+ T cells from blood buffy coats. All receptors derive from a human donor in good health.

The chain employs TRBV9 and TRBJ1-2; D might be TRBD1 (5 bases). Trimming took off 4 bases at V and 7 bases at J, with 20 bases between the two ends. The V gene's germline CDR1 is SGDLS and CDR2 YYNGEE. This CDR3 is 15 amino acids long. CDR3 in DNA: TGTGCCAGCAGCCCCGGGGTTGGAGGGGAGGCTGGCTACACCTTC. It encodes CASSPGVGGEAGYTF.

V is TRBV5-1 and J is TRBJ1-1, with 10 bases lining up with TRBD1. V lost 3 bases and J lost 1; bases outside the gene matches: 12. The CDR3 length is 18 residues. Per germline, CDR1 SGHRS and CDR2 YFSETQ. DNA of the CDR3: TGCGCCAGCAGCTCCAACCTGGGACAGGGGAACGGGAACACTGAAGCTTTCTTT. Translating gives CASSSNLGQGNGNTEAFF.

This clone was observed a handful of times. The chain combines TRBV10-3 with TRBJ1-2; no reliable D call. V was trimmed by 0 bases and J by 1 base, leaving 0 bases between them. The CDR3 is 12 residues long. CDR1 is ENHRY, CDR2 SYGVKD, per germline. Here the CDR3 DNA reads TGTGCCATCAGTGAGTCTAACTATGGCTACACCTTC. Its translation: CAISESNYGYTF.

The rearrangement uses TRBV5-6 and TRBJ1-6; no reliable D call. Germline lookup yields CDR1 SGHDT and CDR2 YYEEEE. Deletions cut 2 bases from V and 0 bases from J, with 6 bases between. There are 15 residues in the CDR3. In DNA form, the CDR3 reads TGTGCCAGCAGCTTACGGAGCTCCTATAATTCACCCCTCCACTTT. Its protein is CASSLRSSYNSPLHF.

The rearrangement joins TRBV2 to TRBJ2-3; weak D call: TRBD1 (6 bases). Germline values: CDR1 SNHLY, CDR2 FYNNEI. V gave up 4 bases and J gave up 0 bases, with 11 bases separating them. The CDR3 totals 15 residues. The CDR3 DNA sequence: TGTGCCAGCAGTGTCGAAAGGGGGAGCACAGATACGCAGTATTTT. Translated: CASSVERGSTDTQYF.

The count of this clone is one. The J gene is TRBJ2-3, the V gene TRBV11-2; D assignment may be TRBD1 or TRBD2 (5 bases each). Trimming cost V 0 bases and J 3 bases, with 13 bases left between them. The CDR3 is made up of 16 amino acids. The germline V gene encodes CDR1 SGHAT and CDR2 FQNNGV. The CDR3 DNA is TGTGCCAGCAGCTTAGATCCCGGGACGACTACAGATACGCAGTATTTT. Its protein product is CASSLDPGTTTDTQYF. Looking up the rest from reference TRBV11-2 and TRBJ2-3 gives the full variable domain: EAGVAQSPRYKIIEKRQSVAFWCNPISGHATLYWYQQILGQGPKLLIQFQNNGVVDDSQLPKDRFSAERLKGVDSTLKIQPAKLEDSAVYLCASSLDPGTTTDTQYFGPGTRLTVL.

This clone appeared a few times. The chain's CDR3 is CASSQDAQGSEKLFF. CDR3 DNA sequence: TGCGCCAGCAGCCAAGATGCACAGGGGTCTGAAAAACTGTTTTTT. The chain couples TRBV4-3 to TRBJ1-4; TRBD1 matches at 7 bases. Germline values: CDR1 LGHNA, CDR2 YSLEER. The V gene end was trimmed by 0 bases and the J gene end by 7 bases; junction bases not matched to a gene: 5. CDR3 length: 15 residues.

The rearrangement joins TRBV7-2 to TRBJ2-1, with D possibly being TRBD1 (5 bases). The CDR3 totals 14 residues. CDR1 SGHTA and CDR2 FQGNSA come from the germline V gene. The V and J ends lost 5 bases and 7 bases respectively, with 15 bases between them. The CDR3 coding sequence is TGTGCCAGCAGCCAGGGCAGGGTAGGAAATGAGCAGTTCTTC. It codes for CASSQGRVGNEQFF.

In DNA, the CDR3 is TGTGCCAGCAGCCCGGACAGGGGGAGACAAGAGACCCAGTACTTC. Translated, it gives CASSPDRGRQETQYF. The J gene is TRBJ2-5, the V gene TRBV2; the match to TRBD1 covers 10 bases. The germline gives CDR1 SNHLY, CDR2 FYNNEI. The CDR3 is made up of 15 amino acids. V dropped 6 bases and J dropped 2; count of bases not matched to a gene: 6.

The chain combines TRBV9 with TRBJ1-4; D uncertain. The germline V and J ends were trimmed by 0 bases and 5 bases, with 8 bases remaining between them. CDR3 length: 14 residues. Looked up from germline, CDR1 is SGDLS and CDR2 is YYNGEE. As DNA, the CDR3 is TGTGCCAGCAGCGTAGGGGCAGCAAATGAAAAACTGTTTTTT. Its translation is CASSVGAANEKLFF.

The chain uses TRBV5-4 and TRBJ2-5, with TRBD1 as a possible D gene (6 bases). The germline CDR1 and CDR2 sequences are SGHNT and YYREEE (reference sequence). CDR3 length: 16 amino acids. V lost 4 bases and J lost 4, with 20 bases in between. CDR3 sequence (DNA): TGTGCCAGCAGCCCCGATCCTACAGGGTTTGGAGAGACCCAGTACTTC. This sequence encodes CASSPDPTGFGETQYF.

This chain links TRBV6-6 with TRBJ1-3; no reliable D call. Germline CDR1 and CDR2: MNHNY and SVGAGI (reference sequence). V lost 7 bases to trimming and J lost 1 base, with 14 bases between them. CDR3 length: 15 amino acids. CDR3 sequence: CASTTNGGSGNTIYF. The CDR3 nucleotides read TGTGCCAGCACTACTAACGGAGGTTCTGGAAACACCATATATTTT.

This clone was detected a few times. The gene calls are TRBV7-9 and TRBJ1-1; 7 bases are a match to TRBD1. There are 14 residues in the CDR3. Looked up from germline, CDR1 is SEHNR and CDR2 is FQNEAQ (reference sequence). Losses at the gene ends were 4 bases for V and 5 bases for J; bases not matched to a gene: 7. The CDR3 here is CASSSMTGITEAFF. CDR3 DNA sequence: TGTGCCAGCAGCTCTATGACAGGGATAACTGAAGCTTTCTTT.

The V gene is TRBV10-3, the J gene TRBJ2-1, with D tentatively TRBD2 (7 bases). CDR3 length: 15 residues. Trimming removed 6 bases from V and 7 bases from J, with 19 bases in between. CDR1 is ENHRY, CDR2 SYGVKD, per germline. DNA for the CDR3: TGTGCCATCAGCCCCCTAGTGGGGGGGCGAAATGAGCAGTTCTTC. Amino acid sequence: CAISPLVGGRNEQFF.

This clone has a handful of counts. The chain recombines TRBV2 with TRBJ1-1; D possibly corresponds to TRBD1 (6 bases). Per germline, CDR1 SNHLY and CDR2 FYNNEI. V dropped 8 bases and J dropped 1 base, with 11 bases sitting between them. The CDR3 loop spans 13 amino acids. CDR3 nucleotide sequence: TGTGCCAGCCAAGGGGGTAGGAACACTGAAGCTTTCTTT. Translated: CASQGGRNTEAFF.

The gene calls are TRBV6-5 and TRBJ2-1; 13 bases are shared with TRBD2. Trimming removed 7 bases from V and 13 bases from J; junction bases left unmatched: 7. CDR1 MNHEY and CDR2 SVGAGI come from the germline V gene. The CDR3 is 13 amino acids. CDR3 sequence reads: CASTRTSGGNQFF. The CDR3 DNA reads as TGTGCCAGCACTAGGACTAGCGGGGGAAACCAGTTCTTC.

The rearrangement uses TRBV5-1 and TRBJ2-3, with D tentatively TRBD1 (6 bases). The CDR3 length is 15 residues. CDR1 is SGHRS and CDR2 is YFSETQ in the germline V gene. Trimming shortened V by 3 bases and J by 3 bases, and 14 bases separated the two germline ends. The CDR3 loop is CASSYQGFGTDTQYF. The CDR3 nucleotides are TGCGCCAGCAGCTACCAGGGGTTTGGGACAGATACGCAGTATTTT.

This chain connects TRBV4-1 to TRBJ2-3; D remains unclear. Germline V gene lookup returns CDR1 MGHRA and CDR2 YSYEKL. The CDR3 contains 17 residues. V lost 1 base and J lost 0, with 14 bases in between. This CDR3 is CASSQAPDRSSTDTQYF. As DNA, the CDR3 is TGCGCCAGCAGCCAAGCTCCAGACCGTTCTAGCACAGATACGCAGTATTTT.

The CDR3 DNA is TGTGCCAGCAGTCCTGGCCAAATGGCGGAGGAGACCCAGTACTTC. It codes for CASSPGQMAEETQYF. V is TRBV28 and J is TRBJ2-5; no clear D gene. The germline V gene encodes CDR1 MDHEN and CDR2 SYDVKM. V lost 5 bases and J 5 bases, leaving 18 bases between the germline ends. This CDR3 contains 15 residues.

This clone was picked up one time. The V call is TRBV18, the J call TRBJ2-5; D is uncertain. V dropped 3 bases and J dropped 0 bases, with 11 bases sitting between them. The CDR3 is made up of 15 amino acids. CDR1 and CDR2 from the germline V gene are KGHSH and LQKENI. CDR3 DNA: TGTGCCAGCTCACCTGGCCCGACCCACCAAGAGACCCAGTACTTC. It encodes CASSPGPTHQETQYF.

The V gene is TRBV6-5, the J gene TRBJ1-4; D remains unclear. Germline CDR1 reads MNHEY; CDR2 reads SVGAGI. CDR3 size: 14 residues. The V end lost 2 bases, the J end lost 8 bases, and 12 bases lay between the germline ends. This chain's CDR3 is CASSYTEAREKLFF. CDR3 nucleotides: TGTGCCAGCAGTTACACGGAGGCTCGAGAAAAACTGTTTTTT.

The chain employs TRBV6-1 and TRBJ1-3; no firm D call. The CDR3 extends over 16 amino acids. V lost 0 bases and J 0 bases, leaving 9 bases between the germline ends. Germline V gene data show CDR1 as MNHNS and CDR2 as SASEGT. CDR3 sequence: CASSEALLVSGNTIYF. CDR3 DNA: TGTGCCAGCAGTGAAGCCCTCCTTGTCTCTGGAAACACCATATATTTT.

This chain links TRBV7-8 with TRBJ2-5, with a possible D match to TRBD1 (6 bases). Between the trimmed V and J ends, which lost 5 bases and 1 base, there was a span of 20 bases. The CDR3 is made up of 17 amino acids. The germline V gene has CDR1 SGHVS and CDR2 FQNEAQ. The CDR3 sequence is CASSPYQGTVVQETQYF. As DNA, the CDR3 is TGTGCCAGCAGCCCATACCAGGGGACGGTCGTCCAAGAGACCCAGTACTTC.

This clone occurred once. This sequence joins TRBV5-1 and TRBJ2-5; 7 bases agree with TRBD2. The V segment lost 4 bases and the J segment 2 bases; nucleotides outside the gene matches: 8. The CDR3 is 15 amino acids. CDR1 and CDR2 from the germline V gene are SGHRS and YFSETQ. DNA for the CDR3: TGCGCCAGCAGCCCCCATCTAGCGGCACAAGAGACCCAGTACTTC. Protein: CASSPHLAAQETQYF.

V and J are TRBV5-1 and TRBJ2-3; 8 bases agree with TRBD1. Per germline, CDR1 SGHRS and CDR2 YFSETQ. The V segment lost 4 bases and the J segment 2 bases; nucleotides outside the gene matches: 15. This CDR3 is built from 18 residues. CDR3 sequence reads: CASSGRGQIMGATDTQYF. Written as DNA, the CDR3 is TGCGCCAGCAGCGGCAGGGGGCAAATAATGGGGGCCACAGATACGCAGTATTTT. The whole variable domain, remainder taken from reference TRBV5-1 and TRBJ2-3, is KAGVTQTPRYLIKTRGQQVTLSCSPISGHRSVSWYQQTPGQGLQFLFEYFSETQRNKGNFPGRFSGRQFSNSRSEMNVSTLELGDSALYLCASSGRGQIMGATDTQYFGPGTRLTVL.

The rearrangement joins TRBV6-6 to TRBJ2-1; 10 bases align to TRBD1. Germline CDR1 MNHNY, CDR2 SVGAGI (reference sequence). This CDR3 has 16 residues. The junction had 8 bases not matched to a gene; V was cut back by 6 bases and J by 3 bases. The CDR3: CASSSLTGGDYNEQFF. The CDR3 nucleotides read TGTGCCAGCAGCTCTCTGACAGGGGGCGACTACAATGAGCAGTTCTTC.

The V and J genes are TRBV7-8 and TRBJ1-2, with 7 bases matching TRBD1. This CDR3 is built from 15 residues. The V gene end was trimmed by 2 bases and the J gene end by 6 bases; junction bases not matched to a gene: 9. Germline CDR1 reads SGHVS; CDR2 reads FQNEAQ. The CDR3 DNA follows: TGTGCCAGCAGCTTACACCCAGGGGGTAGGGATGGCTACACCTTC. It specifies CASSLHPGGRDGYTF.

V and J are TRBV7-2 and TRBJ2-7; 7 bases map to TRBD2. J lost 6 bases, V lost 7 bases, and 12 bases had no gene match. CDR1 is SGHTA and CDR2 is FQGNSA in the germline V gene. CDR3 length equals 14 residues. CDR3: CASTRPGGPAEQYV. CDR3 DNA: TGTGCCAGCACCCGACCGGGGGGTCCCGCCGAGCAGTACGTC.

The chain couples TRBV5-4 to TRBJ1-6, with unresolved D. This CDR3 region has 12 residues. The V and J ends lost 2 bases and 8 bases respectively, with 5 bases between them. CDR1 is SGHNT, CDR2 YYREEE, per germline (reference sequence). The CDR3 region is CASSFQDSPLHF. DNA for the CDR3: TGTGCCAGCAGCTTTCAGGATTCACCCCTCCACTTT.

The count of this clone is one. The J gene is TRBJ1-6, the V gene TRBV7-9, with no clear D. V was clipped by 5 bases and J by 3 bases, with 8 bases between them. The length of the CDR3 is 14 residues. Germline CDR1 and CDR2: SEHNR and FQNEAQ (reference sequence). Written as DNA, the CDR3 is TGTGCCAGCAGCACAGAAATCTATAATTCACCCCTCCACTTT. It specifies CASSTEIYNSPLHF.